This T cell receptor (beta chain) was recorded in a study of memory CD4+ T cells and cytomegalovirus serostatus. The sort gate was single viable CD3+CD4+CD8-CD45RO+ cells for memory CD4+ T cells. This table comes from immunoSEQ multiplex PCR, and its TCRdb copy is limited to in-frame clones, with some not included. The data hold over 40,000 clones, with approximately 84% observed a single time. Germline CDR1 MNHEY, CDR2 SMNVEV (reference sequence). With 6 bases clipped from V and 6 bases from J, the junction kept 17 bases outside the gene matches. The CDR3 runs 16 residues. This chain links TRBV27 with TRBJ2-7; 7 nucleotides match TRBD1. The clonotype originates from an adult in good health and CMV-seronegative. The sample was memory CD4+ T cells from blood. The CDR3 protein is CASSPTNRGPLVEQYF. As DNA, the CDR3 is TGTGCCAGCAGCCCCACTAACAGGGGTCCTCTTGTCGAGCAGTACTTC.